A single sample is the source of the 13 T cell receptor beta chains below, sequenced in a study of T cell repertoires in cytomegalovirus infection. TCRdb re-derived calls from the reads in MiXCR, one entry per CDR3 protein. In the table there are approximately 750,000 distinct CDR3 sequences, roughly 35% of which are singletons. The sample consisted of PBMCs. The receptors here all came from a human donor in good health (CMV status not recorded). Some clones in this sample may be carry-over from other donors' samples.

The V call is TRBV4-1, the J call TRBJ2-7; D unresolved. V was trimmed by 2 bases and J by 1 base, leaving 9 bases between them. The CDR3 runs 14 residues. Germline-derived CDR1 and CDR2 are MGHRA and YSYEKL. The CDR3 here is CASSQLGSSYEQYF. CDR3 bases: TGCGCCAGCAGCCAACTAGGATCGTCCTACGAGCAGTACTTC.

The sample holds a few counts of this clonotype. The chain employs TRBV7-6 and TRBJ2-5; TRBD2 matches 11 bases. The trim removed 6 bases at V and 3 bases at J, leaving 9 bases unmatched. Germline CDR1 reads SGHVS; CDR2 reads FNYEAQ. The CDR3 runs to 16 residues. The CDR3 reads CASSSLAGGREETQYF. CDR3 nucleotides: TGTGCCAGCAGTTCATTAGCGGGGGGGAGAGAAGAGACCCAGTACTTC.

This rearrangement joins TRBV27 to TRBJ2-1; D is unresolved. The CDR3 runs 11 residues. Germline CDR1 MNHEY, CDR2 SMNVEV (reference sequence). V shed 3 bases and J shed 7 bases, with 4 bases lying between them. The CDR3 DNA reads TGTGCCAGCAGTTTCCGGAATGAGCAGTTCTTC. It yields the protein CASSFRNEQFF.

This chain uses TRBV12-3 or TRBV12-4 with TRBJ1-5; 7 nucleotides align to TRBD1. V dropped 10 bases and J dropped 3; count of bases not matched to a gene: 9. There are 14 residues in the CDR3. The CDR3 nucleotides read TGTGCCACCGTGGCGGGACAGTTCAATCAGCCCCAGCATTTT. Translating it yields CATVAGQFNQPQHF.

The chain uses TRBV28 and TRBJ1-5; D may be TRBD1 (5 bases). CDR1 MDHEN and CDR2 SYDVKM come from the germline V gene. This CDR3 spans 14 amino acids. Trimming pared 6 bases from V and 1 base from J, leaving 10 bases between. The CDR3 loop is CASRHEGSNQPQHF. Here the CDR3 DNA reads TGTGCCAGCAGACACGAGGGGAGCAATCAGCCCCAGCATTTT.

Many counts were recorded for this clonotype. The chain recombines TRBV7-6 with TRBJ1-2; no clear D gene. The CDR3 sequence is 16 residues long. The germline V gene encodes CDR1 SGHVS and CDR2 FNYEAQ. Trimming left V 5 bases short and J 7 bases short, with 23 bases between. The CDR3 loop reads CASSPRSRGVEGGYTF. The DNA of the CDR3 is TGTGCCAGCAGCCCAAGGTCGCGGGGAGTCGAGGGTGGCTACACCTTC.

The CDR3 reads CASSTEGDTQYF. CDR3 in DNA: TGTGCCAGCAGCACGGAGGGGGATACGCAGTATTTT. The rearrangement uses TRBV7-6 and TRBJ2-3; the D gene is possibly TRBD2 (6 bases). The germline V and J ends were trimmed by 5 bases and 6 bases, with 9 bases remaining between them. The CDR3 sequence is 12 residues long. The V gene's germline CDR1 is SGHVS and CDR2 FNYEAQ. The full variable domain, with the rest looked up from reference TRBV7-6 and TRBJ2-3, is GAGVSQSPRYKVTKRGQDVALRCDPISGHVSLYWYRQALGQGPEFLTYFNYEAQQDKSGLPNDRFSAERPEGSISTLTIQRTEQRDSAMYRCASSTEGDTQYFGPGTRLTVL.

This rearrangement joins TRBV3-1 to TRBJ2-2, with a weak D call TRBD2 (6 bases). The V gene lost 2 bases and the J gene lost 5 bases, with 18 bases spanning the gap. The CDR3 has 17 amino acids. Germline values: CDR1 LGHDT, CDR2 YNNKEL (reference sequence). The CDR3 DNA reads TGTGCCAGCAGCCAACTCCGTCGCCCAGCGGGTACCGGGGAGCTGTTTTTT. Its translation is CASSQLRRPAGTGELFF.

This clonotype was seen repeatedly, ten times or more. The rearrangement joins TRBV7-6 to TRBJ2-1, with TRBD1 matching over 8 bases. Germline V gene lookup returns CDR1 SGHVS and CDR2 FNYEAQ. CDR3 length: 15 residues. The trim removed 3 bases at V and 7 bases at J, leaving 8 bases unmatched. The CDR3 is CASSFDRGNGNEQFF. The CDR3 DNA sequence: TGTGCCAGCAGCTTCGACAGGGGAAACGGGAATGAGCAGTTCTTC.

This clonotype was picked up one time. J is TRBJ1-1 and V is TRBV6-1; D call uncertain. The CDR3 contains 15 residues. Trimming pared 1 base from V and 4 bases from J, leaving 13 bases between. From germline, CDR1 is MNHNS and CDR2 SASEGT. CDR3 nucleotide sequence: TGTGCCAGCAGTGAAGTCGGAGGAGGACCCACTGAAGCTTTCTTT. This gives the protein CASSEVGGGPTEAFF.

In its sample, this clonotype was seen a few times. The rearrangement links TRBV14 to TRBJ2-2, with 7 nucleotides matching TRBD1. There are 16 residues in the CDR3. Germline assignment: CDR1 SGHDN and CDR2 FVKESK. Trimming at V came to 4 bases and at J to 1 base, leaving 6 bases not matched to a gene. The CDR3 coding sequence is TGTGCCAGCAGCCGATTCCGGGACAGGAACACCGGGGAGCTGTTTTTT. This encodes CASSRFRDRNTGELFF.

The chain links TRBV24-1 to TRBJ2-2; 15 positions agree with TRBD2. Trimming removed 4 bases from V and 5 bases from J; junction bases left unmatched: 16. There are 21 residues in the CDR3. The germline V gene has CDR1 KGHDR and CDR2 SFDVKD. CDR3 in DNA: TGTGCCACCAGTGAACGGACTAGCGGGAGGGGTGGCAAGATGAAAACCGGGGAGCTGTTTTTT. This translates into CATSERTSGRGGKMKTGELFF.

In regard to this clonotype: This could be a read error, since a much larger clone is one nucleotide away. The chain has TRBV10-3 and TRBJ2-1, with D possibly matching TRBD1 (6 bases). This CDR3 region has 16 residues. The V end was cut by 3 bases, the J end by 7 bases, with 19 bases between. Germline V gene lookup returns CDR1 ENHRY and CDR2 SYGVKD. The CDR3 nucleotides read TGTGCCATCAGTGATCCCCTAACAGGGAGAAGGAATGAGCAGTTCTTC. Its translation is CAISDPLTGRRNEQFF.